This T cell receptor beta chain emerged from a study of blood T cell repertoires in COVID-19. Repertoires were generated with immunoSEQ multiplex PCR, while TCRdb's copy carries only in-frame clones and drops some. The data hold over 200,000 clones, with 92% observed a single time. The CDR3 loop spans 15 amino acids. Germline-derived CDR1 and CDR2 are SGHNT and YENEEA. V was clipped by 3 bases and J by 2 bases; unmatched bases: 3. The sequence was collected from a man younger than 45 with acute or convalescent COVID-19. Sequences were obtained from peripheral blood. This chain joins TRBV11-3 and TRBJ2-3, with 9 bases identical to TRBD2. CDR3 region: CASSLASGVTDTQYF. CDR3 nucleotides: TGTGCCAGCAGCTTGGCTAGCGGGGTCACAGATACGCAGTATTTT.